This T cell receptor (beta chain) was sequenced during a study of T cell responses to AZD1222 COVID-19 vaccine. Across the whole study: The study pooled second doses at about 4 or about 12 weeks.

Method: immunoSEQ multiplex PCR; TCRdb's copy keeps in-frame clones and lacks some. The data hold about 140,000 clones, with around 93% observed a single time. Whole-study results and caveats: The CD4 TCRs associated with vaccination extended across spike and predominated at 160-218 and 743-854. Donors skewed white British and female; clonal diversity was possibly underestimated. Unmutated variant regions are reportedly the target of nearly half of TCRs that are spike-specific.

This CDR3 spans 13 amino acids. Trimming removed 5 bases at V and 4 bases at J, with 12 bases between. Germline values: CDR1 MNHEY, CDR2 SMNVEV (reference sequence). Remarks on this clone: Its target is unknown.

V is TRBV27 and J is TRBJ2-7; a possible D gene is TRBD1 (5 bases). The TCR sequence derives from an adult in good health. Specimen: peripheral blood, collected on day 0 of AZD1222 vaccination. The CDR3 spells CASSITTGYEQYF. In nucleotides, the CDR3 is TGTGCCAGCAGTATCACTACAGGATACGAGCAGTACTTC.